Included here is one T cell receptor (beta chain) sequence, with context. No antigen is known for it. This table comes from immunoSEQ multiplex PCR, and its TCRdb copy is limited to in-frame clones, with some not included. The data show approximately 21,000 clones, roughly 98% seen once. Per the germline V gene, CDR1 is GTSNPN and CDR2 is SVGIG (reference sequence). Trimming removed 1 base at V and 3 bases at J, with 16 bases between. The CDR3 covers 16 residues. This sample is drawn from a study of T cells after posttransplantation cyclophosphamide. Study-wide results and limits: TRB overlap between skin or GI tissue T cells and blood was limited. Donor CD8+ memory clones often dominated recipient blood repertoires at later times.

On the day of bone marrow donation, the related graft donor provided peripheral blood. The naive gate required viable CD3+CD4+ or CD3+CD8+ cells with CCR7+CD45RA+CD45RO-CD95-CD27+CD28+ phenotype. The specimen sequenced was naive CD8+ T cells sorted from PBMCs. The chain joins TRBV30 to TRBJ2-1, with D maybe TRBD2 (6 bases). This TCR derives from a man aged 35-49 years in good health, CMV-negative, and a related stem cell transplant donor. CDR3 in DNA: TGTGCCTGGAGTGGGCGGGAACTTGGGGACTACAATGAGCAGTTCTTC. It specifies CAWSGRELGDYNEQFF.